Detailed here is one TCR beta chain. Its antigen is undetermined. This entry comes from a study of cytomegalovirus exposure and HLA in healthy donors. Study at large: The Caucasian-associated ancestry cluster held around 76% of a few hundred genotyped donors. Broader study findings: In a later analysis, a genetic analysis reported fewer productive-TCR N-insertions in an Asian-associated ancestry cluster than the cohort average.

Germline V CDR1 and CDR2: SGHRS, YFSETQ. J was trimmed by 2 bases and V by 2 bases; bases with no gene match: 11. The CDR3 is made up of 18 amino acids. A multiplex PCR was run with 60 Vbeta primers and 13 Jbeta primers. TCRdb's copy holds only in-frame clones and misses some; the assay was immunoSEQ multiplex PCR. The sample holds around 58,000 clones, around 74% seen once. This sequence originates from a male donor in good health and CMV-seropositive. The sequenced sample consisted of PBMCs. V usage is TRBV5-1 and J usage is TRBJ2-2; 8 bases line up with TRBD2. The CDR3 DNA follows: TGCGCCAGCAGCTTCCCCGCGGAGCGGGGGATAAACACCGGGGAGCTGTTTTTT. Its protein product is CASSFPAERGINTGELFF.